This TCR beta chain was captured by sequencing in a study of cytomegalovirus exposure and HLA in healthy donors. Across the whole study: Earlier, 100 million to 120 million unique TCR beta sequences were recovered from some 200 million T cells by an analysis.

PCR amplification relied on 60 Vbeta primers (plus 13 Jbeta primers). The data were produced by immunoSEQ multiplex PCR, yet TCRdb's version contains in-frame clones alone and is incomplete. The sample shows 85,000 to 120,000 clones, about three quarters of them seen only once. Study-wide results and caveats: An analysis done earlier found most TCR beta V segments productive about 87% or about 30% of the time. Analyzed later, association rates of TCRs varied across HLA loci, with DRB1 most and HLA-C fewest. What TCR beta sequences reportedly achieved was accurate prediction of HLA-A and HLA-B alleles in most subjects.

This CDR3 contains 15 residues. V lost 1 base, J lost 7 bases, and 14 bases lay in between. Looked up from germline, CDR1 is SGHRS and CDR2 is YFSETQ. Concerning this clone: Its antigen is still unknown.

The rearrangement uses TRBV5-1 and TRBJ2-2; tentatively, D is TRBD1 (5 bases). Sequencing input: PBMCs. The sequence was obtained from a woman aged 45-65 years in good health and CMV-seropositive. CDR3 nucleotide sequence: TGCGCCAGCAGCTTGTACCAGCCAGGGAACGGGGAGCTGTTTTTT. Translating gives CASSLYQPGNGELFF.